The next 4 T cell receptor beta chains were all read from a single sample in a study of early T cells in non-severe SARS-CoV-2 infection. A single record per CDR3 protein comes from TCRdb applying MiXCR to the 5' RACE reads. The sample consists of 59,000 or so distinct CDR3 sequences, 10% to 15% of them appearing once. This sample comprised whole blood, obtained at baseline. Receptor source: an adult who was a healthcare worker with PCR-confirmed SARS-CoV-2 infection or an uninfected control (not recorded which).

This clonotype occurred a few times. The DNA for the CDR3 is TGTGCTTCCGGCGAGGAAAATACGCAGTATTTT. It translates to CASGEENTQYF. The J gene is TRBJ2-3, the V gene TRBV30; D gene unclear. CDR1 is GTSNPN, CDR2 SVGIG, per germline (reference sequence). This CDR3 region has 11 residues.

The table lists this clonotype with many counts. This rearrangement joins TRBV7-2 to TRBJ2-1; D is unresolved. The V end lost 5 bases, the J end lost 2 bases, and 10 bases lay between the germline ends. Germline V gene lookup returns CDR1 SGHTA and CDR2 FQGNSA. The CDR3 spans 14 residues. CDR3 region: CASSPSGTYNEQFF. The CDR3 region has the DNA TGTGCCAGCAGCCCGTCCGGTACCTACAATGAGCAGTTCTTC.

This clonotype was observed a few times. J is TRBJ1-1 and V is TRBV7-2; 7 bases line up with TRBD1. The CDR3 contains 16 residues. The germline CDR1 and CDR2 sequences are SGHTA and FQGNSA. Unmatched junction bases numbered 13, after V lost 8 bases and J lost 1 base. CDR3 sequence (DNA): TGTGCCAGCGGGACAGACCCCGGGACTCAGAACACTGAAGCTTTCTTT. It codes for CASGTDPGTQNTEAFF. Full variable domain (rest looked up from reference TRBV7-2 and TRBJ1-1): GAGVSQSPSNKVTEKGKDVELRCDPISGHTALYWYRQSLGQGLEFLIYFQGNSAPDKSGLPSDRFSAERTGGSVSTLTIQRTQQEDSAVYLCASGTDPGTQNTEAFFGQGTRLTVV.

This clonotype has more than one count but fewer than ten. The chain is built from TRBV27 and TRBJ2-1, with D unclear. CDR1 is MNHEY and CDR2 is SMNVEV in the germline V gene (reference sequence). V was shortened by 1 base and J by 7 bases, with 5 bases between the two germline ends. The CDR3 has 12 amino acids. CDR3 loop: CASSLWGNEQFF. CDR3 DNA sequence: TGTGCCAGCAGTTTATGGGGAAATGAGCAGTTCTTC.